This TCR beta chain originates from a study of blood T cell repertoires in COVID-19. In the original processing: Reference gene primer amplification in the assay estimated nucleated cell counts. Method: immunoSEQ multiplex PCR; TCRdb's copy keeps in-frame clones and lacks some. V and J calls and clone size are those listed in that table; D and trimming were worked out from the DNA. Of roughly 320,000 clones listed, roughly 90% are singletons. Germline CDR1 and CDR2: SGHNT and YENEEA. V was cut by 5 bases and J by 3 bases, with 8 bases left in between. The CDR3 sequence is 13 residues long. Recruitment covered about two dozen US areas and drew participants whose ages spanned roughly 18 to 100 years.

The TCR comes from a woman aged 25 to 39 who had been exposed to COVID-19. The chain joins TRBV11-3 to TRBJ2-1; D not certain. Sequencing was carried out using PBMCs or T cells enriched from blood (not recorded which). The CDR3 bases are TGTGCCAGCAGCCTCCTTAACTACAATGAGCAGTTCTTC. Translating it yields CASSLLNYNEQFF.